The present TCR beta chain was sequenced within a study of blood T cells in healthy people across ages. The CDR3 consists of 17 residues. Per germline, CDR1 MGHRA and CDR2 YSYEKL. Trimming removed 0 bases from V and 3 bases from J, with 14 bases in between. Ten or more counts support this clonotype. What it binds is unknown. Findings of the study overall: Per million T cells, TCR beta diversity dropped roughly linearly as age increased.

The use of a sample-barcoded 5' primer and a J-beta primer mix characterized a second PCR of about 7 to 12 cycles. With 12 random nucleotides, a template-switch adaptor tagged each individual cDNA molecule. At least 2.5 million CDR3-containing paired-end reads were obtained per sample. TCRdb reprocessed the 5' RACE reads with MiXCR, giving one entry per CDR3 protein. The profile covers about 640,000 distinct CDR3 sequences, with approximately 30% appearing a single time and around 16% taken by the ten largest. Individuals who donated were healthy Caucasians from Russia aged roughly 6 to 90. The rearrangement joins TRBV4-1 to TRBJ1-4, with D possibly TRBD1 on 5 matching bases. This TCR derives from a woman aged 80 or over in good health. Sequences were obtained from blood. CDR3 nucleotide sequence: TGCGCCAGCAGCCAAGATAGGCAGGGAGGGCCTAATGAAAAACTGTTTTTT. It yields the protein CASSQDRQGGPNEKLFF.